Listed here are 30 T cell receptor beta chains from one sample, sequenced in a study of shared clonotypes between healthy human individuals. The repertoire was sequenced with immunoSEQ multiplex PCR; TCRdb's copy has only in-frame clones and lacks some. The sample shows about 2 million clones, over 85% of them seen only once. As defined, naive CD8 cells were CD45RO-negative and positively selected for CCR7, with terminally differentiated effector memory CD45RA+ cells excluded. Material: naive CD8+ T cells sorted from blood. The receptor source for this set is a man younger than 35 in good health.

The chain joins TRBV2 to TRBJ1-4; 9 bases are shared with TRBD1. V shed 3 bases, J shed 7 bases, and the junction held 9 bases outside the gene matches. CDR3 length: 16 amino acids. Germline values: CDR1 SNHLY, CDR2 FYNNEI. CDR3 nucleotide sequence: TGTGCCAGCAGTGAGATCTTACAGGGGGCGTTTGAAAAACTGTTTTTT. Its translation is CASSEILQGAFEKLFF. The complete variable domain, with remaining parts taken from reference TRBV2 and TRBJ1-4, reads EPEVTQTPSHQVTQMGQEVILRCVPISNHLYFYWYRQILGQKVEFLVSFYNNEISEKSEIFDDQFSVERPDGSNFTLKIRSTKLEDSAMYFCASSEILQGAFEKLFFGSGTQLSVL.

V is TRBV27 and J is TRBJ2-1, with D hard to call. The CDR3 extends over 14 amino acids. The V end was cut by 4 bases, the J end by 4 bases, with 11 bases between. Germline CDR1 reads MNHEY; CDR2 reads SMNVEV (reference sequence). CDR3: CASSYTHGYNEQFF. CDR3 nucleotide sequence: TGTGCCAGCAGTTACACTCACGGATACAATGAGCAGTTCTTC.

This clone was observed once. V is TRBV13 and J is TRBJ2-3; 9 bases are a match to TRBD2. Looked up from germline, CDR1 is PRHDT and CDR2 is FYEKMQ (reference sequence). The J segment lost 0 bases and the V segment lost 5 bases, leaving 15 bases of the junction unmatched. This CDR3 has 19 residues. In DNA form, the CDR3 reads TGTGCCAGCAGCGCCCCCCTAGCGGGAAAGTATCCTAGCACAGATACGCAGTATTTT. Protein sequence: CASSAPLAGKYPSTDTQYF.

This sequence joins TRBV19 and TRBJ2-1; D may be TRBD1 (6 bases). V lost 3 bases, J lost 4 bases, and 10 bases lay in between. Germline values: CDR1 LNHDA, CDR2 SQIVND (reference sequence). CDR3 size: 14 residues. DNA of the CDR3: TGTGCCAGTAGTATGTACAGGGAATACAATGAGCAGTTCTTC. It yields the protein CASSMYREYNEQFF.

This sequence joins TRBV2 and TRBJ2-3, with TRBD2 identical over 8 bases. After removal of 3 bases from V and 3 bases from J, the junction contained 11 bases not matched to a gene. In germline, CDR1 is SNHLY, CDR2 FYNNEI. The CDR3 is made up of 17 amino acids. The CDR3 DNA follows: TGTGCCAGCAGTGACCCTAGCGGGCCGGGTGGAACAGATACGCAGTATTTT. Its translation: CASSDPSGPGGTDTQYF.

The rearrangement uses TRBV5-4 and TRBJ2-5, with 15 bases fitting TRBD2. The V gene's germline CDR1 is SGHNT and CDR2 YYREEE (reference sequence). The V gene end was trimmed by 9 bases and the J gene end by 4 bases; junction bases not matched to a gene: 7. The CDR3 has 15 residues. This CDR3 is CAIGLAGGQGETQYF. Here the CDR3 DNA reads TGTGCCATCGGACTAGCGGGAGGGCAAGGAGAGACCCAGTACTTC.

The V and J genes are TRBV11-1 and TRBJ2-3, with D maybe TRBD2 (6 bases). Germline CDR1 reads SGHAT; CDR2 reads FQDESV (reference sequence). V was trimmed by 2 bases and J by 6 bases, leaving 9 bases between them. This CDR3 spans 13 amino acids. DNA of the CDR3: TGTGCCAGCAGCTTACCGGAGGGGGATACGCAGTATTTT. Protein sequence: CASSLPEGDTQYF.

Remarks on this clone: Other DNA variants within this sample encode the same CDR3. The chain is built from TRBV6-5 and TRBJ2-7; D not certain. Trimming stripped 2 bases from V and 0 bases from J, with 5 bases between. Germline CDR1 reads MNHEY; CDR2 reads SVGAGI. The CDR3 extends over 13 amino acids. The CDR3 nucleotides read TGTGCCAGCAGTTACCAGAGCTCCTACGAGCAGTACTTC. Its translation is CASSYQSSYEQYF.

V and J are TRBV20-1 and TRBJ2-3; D is undetermined. The V end was cut by 7 bases, the J end by 5 bases, with 10 bases between. CDR1 is DFQATT and CDR2 is SNEGSKA in the germline V gene (reference sequence). The CDR3 is 11 residues long. CDR3 residues: CSVNHGDTQYF. Here the CDR3 DNA reads TGCAGTGTTAACCATGGAGATACGCAGTATTTT.

Concerning this clone: This CDR3 is also generated by other DNA sequences in the sample. The chain is built from TRBV5-4 and TRBJ1-2; possible D gene TRBD1, 5 bases. This CDR3 is 14 amino acids long. V was pared by 1 base and J by 0 bases, with 7 bases between. Per germline, CDR1 SGHNT and CDR2 YYREEE (reference sequence). In nucleotides, the CDR3 is TGTGCCAGCAGCTTGCAGGGCTCTAACTATGGCTACACCTTC. Protein product: CASSLQGSNYGYTF.

The genes are TRBV4-3 and TRBJ2-7; 10 bases agree with TRBD2. V was pared by 0 bases and J by 6 bases, with 5 bases of the junction left unmatched. Per the germline V gene, CDR1 is LGHNA and CDR2 is YSLEER. CDR3 length: 15 amino acids. The CDR3 region has the DNA TGCGCCAGCAGCCAAGATCTACTAGCGGGAAGCGAGCAGTACTTC. Its protein is CASSQDLLAGSEQYF.

The chain combines TRBV11-2 with TRBJ2-7; 8 bases map to TRBD2. The CDR3 length is 16 residues. The V and J ends lost 2 bases and 3 bases, in that order; junction bases with no gene match: 9. The germline CDR1 and CDR2 sequences are SGHAT and FQNNGV. The CDR3 sequence: CASSLLETSGFYEQYF. For the CDR3, the DNA is TGTGCCAGCAGCTTATTGGAAACTAGCGGTTTCTACGAGCAGTACTTC.

This CDR3 reads CASSQGLQGAHGDTQYF. The CDR3 nucleotides are TGCGCCAGCAGCCAAGGCCTCCAGGGGGCGCACGGAGATACGCAGTATTTT. The chain joins TRBV4-1 to TRBJ2-3, with 8 bases identical to TRBD1. Unmatched junction bases numbered 11, after V lost 1 base and J lost 5 bases. CDR1 MGHRA and CDR2 YSYEKL come from the germline V gene. The CDR3 spans 17 residues.

The gene calls are TRBV5-6 and TRBJ1-5; D not resolved. Trimming pared 0 bases from V and 6 bases from J, leaving 10 bases between. CDR3 length: 14 amino acids. Germline-derived CDR1 and CDR2 are SGHDT and YYEEEE. This CDR3 reads CASSLDGSGQPQHF. CDR3 DNA sequence: TGTGCCAGCAGCTTGGATGGGAGCGGTCAGCCCCAGCATTTT.

A word on this clone: The identical CDR3 is also encoded by other nucleotide sequences in the sample. The chain employs TRBV5-4 and TRBJ2-3; D is undetermined. Germline values: CDR1 SGHNT, CDR2 YYREEE (reference sequence). The CDR3 length is 14 residues. V was cut by 3 bases and J by 2 bases, with 10 bases left in between. The CDR3 bases are TGTGCCAGCAGCTGGGGTGGGATCACAGATACGCAGTATTTT. Its protein product is CASSWGGITDTQYF. The variable domain in full, with the rest retrieved from reference TRBV5-4 and TRBJ2-3, is ETGVTQSPTHLIKTRGQQVTLRCSSQSGHNTVSWYQQALGQGPQFIFQYYREEENGRGNFPPRFSGLQFPNYSSELNVNALELDDSALYLCASSWGGITDTQYFGPGTRLTVL.

The V call is TRBV5-1, the J call TRBJ1-3; tentatively, D is TRBD1 (6 bases). The V end lost 4 bases, the J end lost 6 bases, and 17 bases lay between the germline ends. CDR3 length equals 15 residues. In germline, CDR1 is SGHRS, CDR2 YFSETQ. CDR3 in amino acids: CASSLDGTTENTIYF. The DNA for the CDR3 is TGCGCCAGCAGCCTGGACGGGACAACGGAAAACACCATATATTTT.

The J gene is TRBJ2-5, the V gene TRBV7-8, with 16 bases matching TRBD2. V dropped 2 bases and J dropped 2; count of bases not matched to a gene: 11. This CDR3 region has 20 residues. CDR1 and CDR2 from the germline V gene are SGHVS and FQNEAQ. The CDR3 loop reads CASSLSPGLAGGPGQETQYF. The CDR3 bases are TGTGCCAGCAGCTTATCTCCGGGACTAGCGGGAGGGCCGGGGCAAGAGACCCAGTACTTC.

This sequence joins TRBV6-5 and TRBJ1-6; 10 nucleotides line up with TRBD1. V lost 6 bases and J lost 8; bases outside the gene matches: 10. There are 16 residues in the CDR3. The germline CDR1 and CDR2 sequences are MNHEY and SVGAGI. The CDR3 region is CASSYLGTGVDSPLHF. CDR3 nucleotides: TGTGCCAGCAGCTACCTCGGGACAGGGGTCGATTCACCCCTCCACTTT.

The chain employs TRBV7-9 and TRBJ2-7; D possibly matches TRBD1 or TRBD2 (5 bases each). V was clipped by 1 base and J by 7 bases, with 14 bases between them. CDR1 SEHNR and CDR2 FQNEAQ come from the germline V gene (reference sequence). The CDR3 consists of 14 residues. CDR3 protein: CASSLDNREGEQYF. The CDR3 DNA sequence: TGTGCCAGCAGCTTAGACAACCGCGAGGGGGAGCAGTACTTC. Variable domain in full (rest from reference TRBV7-9 and TRBJ2-7): DTGVSQNPRHKITKRGQNVTFRCDPISEHNRLYWYRQTLGQGPEFLTYFQNEAQLEKSRLLSDRFSAERPKGSFSTLEIQRTEQGDSAMYLCASSLDNREGEQYFGPGTRLTVT.

The chain recombines TRBV5-6 with TRBJ2-2; 7 nucleotides line up with TRBD2. This CDR3 spans 15 amino acids. Trimming removed 2 bases from V and 3 bases from J; junction bases left unmatched: 4. Germline CDR1 is SGHDT and CDR2 is YYEEEE. For the CDR3, the DNA is TGTGCCAGCAGCTTCAGGACTAGTGACACCGGGGAGCTGTTTTTT. Its protein is CASSFRTSDTGELFF.

The chain links TRBV10-2 to TRBJ2-5, with 8 bases identical to TRBD1. The germline gives CDR1 WSHSY, CDR2 SAAADI. The J segment lost 5 bases and the V segment lost 6 bases, leaving 11 bases of the junction unmatched. The CDR3 sequence is 15 residues long. The CDR3 spells CASSPGQGVWETQYF. Written as DNA, the CDR3 is TGCGCCAGCAGCCCTGGACAGGGCGTATGGGAGACCCAGTACTTC.

The J gene is TRBJ1-2, the V gene TRBV6-6; TRBD1 might be the D (5 bases). Per germline, CDR1 MNHNY and CDR2 SVGAGI (reference sequence). This CDR3 comprises 13 residues. V lost 7 bases to trimming and J lost 14 bases, with 23 bases between them. The CDR3: CASTFTIWDGWTF. CDR3 nucleotides: TGTGCCAGCACTTTTACCATCTGGGACGGGTGGACCTTC.

The gene calls are TRBV27 and TRBJ2-3; TRBD2 aligns across 11 bases. V lost 5 bases to trimming and J lost 1 base; unmatched junction nucleotides: 5. Per the germline V gene, CDR1 is MNHEY and CDR2 is SMNVEV (reference sequence). The CDR3 loop spans 16 amino acids. The CDR3 DNA reads TGTGCCAGCAGTCAACAGACTAGCGGGGGCACAGATACGCAGTATTTT. Its protein product is CASSQQTSGGTDTQYF.

The CDR3 loop is CASSWRTGGNEQYF. In nucleotides, the CDR3 is TGCGCCAGCAGCTGGAGGACAGGGGGCAACGAGCAGTACTTC. The chain combines TRBV5-1 with TRBJ2-7, with 11 bases identical to TRBD1. Germline lookup yields CDR1 SGHRS and CDR2 YFSETQ. Trimming at V came to 3 bases and at J to 5 bases, leaving 4 bases not matched to a gene. This CDR3 spans 14 amino acids. Variable domain in full (rest from reference TRBV5-1 and TRBJ2-7): KAGVTQTPRYLIKTRGQQVTLSCSPISGHRSVSWYQQTPGQGLQFLFEYFSETQRNKGNFPGRFSGRQFSNSRSEMNVSTLELGDSALYLCASSWRTGGNEQYFGPGTRLTVT.

V gene TRBV7-8 combines with J gene TRBJ2-3, with 11 bases identical to TRBD2. This CDR3 is built from 15 residues. V was clipped by 2 bases and J by 4 bases; unmatched bases: 2. CDR1 SGHVS and CDR2 FQNEAQ come from the germline V gene. CDR3 nucleotide sequence: TGTGCCAGCAGCTTACTAGCGGGAGGTGCAGATACGCAGTATTTT. The encoded protein is CASSLLAGGADTQYF.

V and J are TRBV11-2 and TRBJ2-7; possible D gene TRBD2, 5 bases. Looked up from germline, CDR1 is SGHAT and CDR2 is FQNNGV. The CDR3 consists of 12 residues. The V end lost 5 bases, the J end lost 7 bases, and 12 bases lay between the germline ends. The CDR3: CASSEATGEQYF. CDR3 DNA: TGTGCCAGCAGCGAAGCCACGGGGGAGCAGTACTTC.

This chain joins TRBV29-1 and TRBJ2-7; D unclear. The ends were cut back, 0 bases at V and 2 bases at J, with 5 bases in the middle. The CDR3 has 12 amino acids. Germline-derived CDR1 and CDR2 are SQVTM and ANQGSEA. The chain's CDR3 is CSVEDQTYEQYF. For the CDR3, the DNA is TGCAGCGTTGAAGACCAGACCTACGAGCAGTACTTC.

The chain couples TRBV6-1 to TRBJ2-3; D is perhaps TRBD2 (7 bases). The CDR3 has 14 amino acids. Germline V gene sequence: CDR1 MNHNS, CDR2 SASEGT. V shed 7 bases and J shed 0 bases, with 11 bases lying between them. In DNA, the CDR3 is TGTGCCAGCAACAGGGAGGGTAGCACAGATACGCAGTATTTT. This gives the protein CASNREGSTDTQYF.

This chain joins TRBV5-6 and TRBJ2-7, with TRBD1 matching 9 bases. The length of the CDR3 is 15 residues. The trim removed 2 bases at V and 3 bases at J, leaving 6 bases unmatched. CDR1 and CDR2 from the germline V gene are SGHDT and YYEEEE. The DNA for the CDR3 is TGTGCCAGCAGCTTTTTATGGGGACAGGGCTACGAGCAGTACTTC. It yields the protein CASSFLWGQGYEQYF.

The sample holds one count of this clone. V gene TRBV28 combines with J gene TRBJ2-7; D call uncertain. Germline V lookup: CDR1 MDHEN, CDR2 SYDVKM. Trimming took 2 bases from V and 0 from J, leaving 17 bases between them. The CDR3 spans 17 residues. In DNA form, the CDR3 reads TGTGCCAGCAGTTTAGATCCTTTTGCAGAGAGCTCCTACGAGCAGTACTTC. Translation gives CASSLDPFAESSYEQYF.